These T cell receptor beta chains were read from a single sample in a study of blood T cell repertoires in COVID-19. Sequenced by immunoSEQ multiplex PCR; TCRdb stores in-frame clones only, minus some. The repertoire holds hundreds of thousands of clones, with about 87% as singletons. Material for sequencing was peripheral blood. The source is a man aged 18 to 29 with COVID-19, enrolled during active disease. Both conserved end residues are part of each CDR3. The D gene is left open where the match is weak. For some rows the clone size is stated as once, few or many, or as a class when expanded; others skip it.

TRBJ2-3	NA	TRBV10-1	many	CASSESRADTQYF	TGCGCCAGCAGTGAGTCTCGGGCAGATACGCAGTATTTT
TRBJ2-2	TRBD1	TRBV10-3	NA	CAISESNWVGQTITGELFF	TGTGCCATCAGTGAGTCGAATTGGGTGGGACAGACTATCACCGGGGAGCTGTTTTTT
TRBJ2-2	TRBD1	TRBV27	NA	CASSQSRQGVNTGELFF	TGTGCCAGCAGCCAGAGTAGACAGGGAGTGAACACCGGGGAGCTGTTTTTT
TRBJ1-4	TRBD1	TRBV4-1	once	CASSQGTGRATNEKLFF	TGCGCCAGCAGCCAAGGGACAGGGCGAGCAACTAATGAAAAACTGTTTTTT
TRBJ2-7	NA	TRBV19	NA	CASSIGQGLLYEQYF	TGTGCCAGTAGTATAGGGCAGGGGCTACTCTACGAGCAGTACTTC
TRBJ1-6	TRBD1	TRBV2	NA	CASGIQGAYNSPLHF	TGTGCCAGCGGTATACAGGGGGCCTATAATTCACCCCTCCACTTT
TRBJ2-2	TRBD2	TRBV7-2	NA	CASKLAGVNTGELFF	TGTGCCAGCAAATTAGCGGGAGTGAACACCGGGGAGCTGTTTTTT
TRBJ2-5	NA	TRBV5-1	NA	CASSLVQGETQYF	TGCGCCAGCAGCTTGGTTCAGGGGGAGACCCAGTACTTC
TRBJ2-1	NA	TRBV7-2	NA	CASSLMGSYNEQFF	TGTGCCAGCAGCTTAATGGGCAGCTACAATGAGCAGTTCTTC
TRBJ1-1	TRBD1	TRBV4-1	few	CASSLGQGNTEAFF	TGCGCCAGCAGCCTAGGACAGGGAAACACTGAAGCTTTCTTT
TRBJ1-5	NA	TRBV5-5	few	CASSSGVIGNQPQHF	TGTGCCAGCAGCTCCGGGGTGATAGGCAATCAGCCCCAGCATTTT
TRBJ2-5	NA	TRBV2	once	CASSTSETQYF	TGTGCCAGCAGTACGAGTGAGACCCAGTACTTC
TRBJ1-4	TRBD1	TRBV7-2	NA	CASSFGGTANEKLFF	TGTGCCAGCAGCTTTGGCGGGACAGCTAATGAAAAACTGTTTTTT
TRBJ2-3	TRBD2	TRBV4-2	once	CASSQERSGSLRDTQYF	TGTGCCAGCAGCCAGGAACGCAGCGGGAGTTTAAGAGATACGCAGTATTTT
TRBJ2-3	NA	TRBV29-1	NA	CSGGLLTDTQYF	TGCAGCGGGGGACTGCTCACAGATACGCAGTATTTT
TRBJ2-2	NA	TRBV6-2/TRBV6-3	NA	CASSYSNLVSGELFF	TGTGCCAGCAGTTACTCGAATCTAGTCTCCGGGGAGCTGTTTTTT
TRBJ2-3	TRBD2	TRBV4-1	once	CASSSTSLDTQYF	TGCGCCAGCAGCTCGACTAGCTTAGATACGCAGTATTTT
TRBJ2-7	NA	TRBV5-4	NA	CASSPGVAYEQYF	TGTGCCAGCAGCCCGGGGGTTGCCTACGAGCAGTACTTC
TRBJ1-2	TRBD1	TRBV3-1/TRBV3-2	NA	CASSQRRGHYGYTF	TGTGCCAGCAGCCAAAGGAGGGGGCACTATGGCTACACCTTC
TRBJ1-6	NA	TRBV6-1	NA	CASSESVYNSPLHF	TGTGCCAGCAGTGAGTCAGTCTATAATTCACCCCTCCACTTT
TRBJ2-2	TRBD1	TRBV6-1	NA	CASSEEMRQGISGELFF	TGTGCCAGCAGTGAAGAAATGAGACAGGGTATATCCGGGGAGCTGTTTTTT
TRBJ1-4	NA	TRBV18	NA	CASSPTVLTTNEKLFF	TGTGCCAGCTCACCGACAGTCCTAACAACTAATGAAAAACTGTTTTTT
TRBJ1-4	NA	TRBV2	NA	CASSEREAGLEKLFF	TGTGCCAGCAGTGAAAGAGAAGCAGGTTTGGAAAAACTGTTTTTT
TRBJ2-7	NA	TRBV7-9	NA	CASTETPSYEQYF	TGTGCCAGCACCGAGACACCCTCCTACGAGCAGTACTTC
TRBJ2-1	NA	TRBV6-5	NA	CASSLQQDGTNEQFF	TGTGCCAGCAGTCTACAGCAGGATGGAACCAATGAGCAGTTCTTC
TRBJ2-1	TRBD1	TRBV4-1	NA	CASSRSYRDRVYNEQFF	TGCGCCAGCAGCCGGTCATACCGGGACAGGGTCTACAATGAGCAGTTCTTC
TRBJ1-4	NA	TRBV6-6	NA	CASSYSGATNEKLFF	TGTGCCAGCAGTTACTCAGGGGCAACTAATGAAAAACTGTTTTTT
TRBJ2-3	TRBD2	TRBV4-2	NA	CASSRGLAGLTDTQYF	TGTGCCAGCAGCCGAGGGCTAGCGGGGTTGACAGATACGCAGTATTTT
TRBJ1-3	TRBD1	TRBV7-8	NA	CASSPPGQTFENTIYF	TGTGCCAGCAGCCCACCGGGACAGACGTTTGAAAACACCATATATTTT
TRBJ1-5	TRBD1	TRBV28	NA	CASKRGYRTGSLQPQHF	TGTGCCAGCAAAAGAGGATATAGGACAGGGAGCCTTCAGCCCCAGCATTTT
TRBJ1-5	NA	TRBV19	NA	CASRGRGDQPQHF	TGTGCCAGTAGGGGTCGGGGAGATCAGCCCCAGCATTTT
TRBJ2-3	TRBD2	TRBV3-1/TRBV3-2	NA	CASSQGASGGSRTQYF	TGTGCCAGCAGCCAAGGAGCTAGCGGGGGTTCAAGAACGCAGTATTTT
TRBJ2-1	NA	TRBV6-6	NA	CASSYGGNRAHNEQFF	TGTGCCAGCAGTTACGGGGGAAACAGGGCCCACAATGAGCAGTTCTTC
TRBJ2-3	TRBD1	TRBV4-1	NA	CASSSWDSSTDTQYF	TGCGCCAGCAGCTCCTGGGACAGTAGCACAGATACGCAGTATTTT
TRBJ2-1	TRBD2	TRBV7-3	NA	CASSLLAGASNEQFF	TGTGCCAGCAGCCTTCTAGCGGGAGCTTCCAATGAGCAGTTCTTC
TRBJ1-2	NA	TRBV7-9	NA	CASSWPARTNYGYTF	TGTGCCAGCAGCTGGCCTGCCAGGACAAACTATGGCTACACCTTC
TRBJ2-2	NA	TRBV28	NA	CASSRGTANTGELFF	TGTGCCAGCAGTCGGGGGACAGCCAACACCGGGGAGCTGTTTTTT
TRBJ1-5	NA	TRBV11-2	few	CASSLDQGRGQPQHF	TGTGCCAGCAGCTTAGATCAAGGAAGGGGCCAGCCCCAGCATTTT
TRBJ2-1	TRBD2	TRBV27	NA	CASSPISGTSGYNEQFF	TGTGCCAGCAGTCCAATATCCGGGACTAGCGGGTACAATGAGCAGTTCTTC
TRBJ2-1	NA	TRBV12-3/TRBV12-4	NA	CASSLGGGEQFF	TGTGCCAGCAGTTTAGGTGGGGGGGAGCAGTTCTTC
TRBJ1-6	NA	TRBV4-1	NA	CASSLRTLGVDYNSPLHF	TGCGCCAGCAGCCTACGGACCCTAGGGGTCGACTATAATTCACCCCTCCACTTT
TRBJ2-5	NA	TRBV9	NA	CASSPMGLETQYF	TGTGCCAGCAGCCCAATGGGGCTGGAGACCCAGTACTTC
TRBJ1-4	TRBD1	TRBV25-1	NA	CASSTIGGQDEKLFF	TGTGCCAGCAGCACCATTGGGGGACAGGATGAAAAACTGTTTTTT
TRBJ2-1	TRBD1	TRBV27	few	CASSSLAGTEDLF	TGTGCCAGCAGTTCTCTAGCCGGGACAGAGGACCTCTTC
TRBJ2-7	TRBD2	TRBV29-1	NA	CSVILAGLGYEQYF	TGCAGCGTAATTCTAGCGGGACTGGGCTACGAGCAGTACTTC
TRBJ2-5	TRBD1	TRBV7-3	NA	CASSSTGTGAETQYF	TGTGCCAGCAGCTCCACGGGGACAGGGGCCGAGACCCAGTACTTC
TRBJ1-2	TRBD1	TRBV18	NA	CASSLDRVYGYTF	TGTGCCAGCTCACTAGACAGGGTATATGGCTACACCTTC
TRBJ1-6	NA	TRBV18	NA	CASSPRAGHSPLHF	TGTGCCAGCTCACCTCGGGCAGGGCATTCACCCCTCCACTTT
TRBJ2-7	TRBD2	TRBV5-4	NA	CASSGGTSGRSYEQYF	TGTGCCAGCAGCGGGGGGACTAGCGGGAGATCATACGAGCAGTACTTC
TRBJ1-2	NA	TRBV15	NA	CATSPRAGQRTYYGYTF	TGTGCCACCAGCCCAAGAGCTGGGCAGAGAACGTACTATGGCTACACCTTC
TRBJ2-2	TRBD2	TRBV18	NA	CASSRGLTNTGELFF	TGTGCCAGCTCACGGGGACTAACGAACACCGGGGAGCTGTTTTTT
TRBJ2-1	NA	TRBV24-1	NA	CATSDLGRGDDNEQFF	TGTGCCACCAGTGATTTGGGCAGGGGGGATGACAATGAGCAGTTCTTC
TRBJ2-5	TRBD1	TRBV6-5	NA	CASRETGEETQYF	TGTGCCAGCCGGGAGACAGGGGAAGAGACCCAGTACTTC
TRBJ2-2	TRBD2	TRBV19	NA	CASSTSGRLTGELFF	TGTGCCAGTAGTACTAGCGGACGGCTCACCGGGGAGCTGTTTTTT